The 22 T cell receptor beta chains below were found in one sample sequenced in a study of cytomegalovirus exposure and HLA in healthy donors. The PCR was carried out with 60 Vbeta primers and 13 Jbeta primers. Here immunoSEQ multiplex PCR was the method, and the copy in TCRdb shows in-frame clones only, minus some. This table has 100,000 or so clones, roughly 84% appearing once. Material for sequencing was PBMCs. These receptors all come from a man between 18 and 29 years old in good health and CMV-seronegative.

The J gene is TRBJ1-6, the V gene TRBV28; 7 bases fit TRBD1. From germline, CDR1 is MDHEN and CDR2 SYDVKM. V lost 1 base and J lost 7; bases outside the gene matches: 4. The CDR3 extends over 15 amino acids. The CDR3 nucleotides are TGTGCCAGCAGTTTATTGGGACAGAAGAATTCACCCCTCCACTTT. Its translation is CASSLLGQKNSPLHF.

This chain connects TRBV10-2 to TRBJ2-7, with TRBD2 as a possible D gene (5 bases). Trimming removed 6 bases at V and 0 bases at J, with 12 bases between. CDR3 length: 14 residues. Germline V gene lookup returns CDR1 WSHSY and CDR2 SAAADI. The CDR3 coding sequence is TGCGCCAGCAGGGTTTCGGGGAGCTCCTACGAGCAGTACTTC. Its protein is CASRVSGSSYEQYF.

The V and J genes are TRBV18 and TRBJ2-1; the D is unclear. CDR1 KGHSH and CDR2 LQKENI come from the germline V gene. Deletions cut 3 bases from V and 14 bases from J, with 20 bases between. CDR3 length: 14 amino acids. For the CDR3, the DNA is TGTGCCAGCTCACCGATACCGAACTTCCTTCCCGAGTTCTTC. It codes for CASSPIPNFLPEFF.

The table lists this clone with a few counts. The V gene is TRBV6-5, the J gene TRBJ1-1, with D tentatively TRBD1 (6 bases). V was clipped by 7 bases and J by 6 bases, with 15 bases between them. The CDR3 loop spans 13 amino acids. Germline CDR1 reads MNHEY; CDR2 reads SVGAGI. The CDR3 nucleotides read TGTGCCAGCACCCCCCTACAGGGTGCTGAAGCTTTCTTT. Translating it yields CASTPLQGAEAFF.

The CDR3 reads CASSEQAGPGNTIYF. The CDR3 DNA sequence: TGCGCCAGCAGTGAACAGGCAGGCCCTGGAAACACCATATATTTT. This rearrangement joins TRBV10-2 to TRBJ1-3; maybe TRBD1 (5 bases). CDR3 length equals 15 residues. The V end lost 3 bases, the J end lost 2 bases, and 11 bases lay between the germline ends. Germline V CDR1 and CDR2: WSHSY, SAAADI.

The J gene is TRBJ2-7, the V gene TRBV6-1; D is possibly TRBD2 (6 bases). Deletions cut 6 bases from V and 6 bases from J, with 12 bases between. Germline-derived CDR1 and CDR2 are MNHNS and SASEGT. The CDR3 runs 12 residues. The CDR3 spells CASRDYLAEQYF. Here the CDR3 DNA reads TGTGCCAGCAGGGACTACCTCGCCGAGCAGTACTTC.

This clone was detected a few times. The chain is built from TRBV30 and TRBJ1-2, with 9 bases fitting TRBD1. V shed 1 base, J shed 4 bases, and the junction held 1 base outside the gene matches. Per the germline V gene, CDR1 is GTSNPN and CDR2 is SVGIG (reference sequence). This CDR3 contains 13 residues. The CDR3 bases are TGTGCCTGGAGTGGGGACAGGGCCTATGGCTACACCTTC. Its translation: CAWSGDRAYGYTF.

The chain has TRBV5-1 and TRBJ2-2, with D possibly TRBD2 on 6 matching bases. Germline V gene sequence: CDR1 SGHRS, CDR2 YFSETQ. This CDR3 region has 14 residues. V was cut by 5 bases and J by 5 bases, with 13 bases left in between. The CDR3 sequence is CASRVEGSTGELFF. CDR3 bases: TGCGCCAGCAGAGTGGAGGGGTCTACCGGGGAGCTGTTTTTT.

The CDR3: CSVVGLGTDTQYF. DNA of the CDR3: TGCAGCGTTGTGGGACTAGGCACAGATACGCAGTATTTT. V and J are TRBV29-1 and TRBJ2-3; TRBD2 aligns across 8 bases. Germline V gene data show CDR1 as SQVTM and CDR2 as ANQGSEA. The CDR3 spans 13 residues. After removal of 4 bases from V and 1 base from J, the junction contained 1 base not matched to a gene.

The chain joins TRBV18 to TRBJ1-2; the match to TRBD1 covers 8 bases. The J segment lost 6 bases and the V segment lost 4 bases, leaving 10 bases of the junction unmatched. The CDR3 loop spans 15 amino acids. Germline CDR1 KGHSH, CDR2 LQKENI. The CDR3 spells CASSRYSDRADGYTF. Written as DNA, the CDR3 is TGTGCCAGCTCACGGTACTCGGACAGGGCGGATGGCTACACCTTC. The full variable domain, rest sourced from reference TRBV18 and TRBJ1-2, is NAGVMQNPRHLVRRRGQEARLRCSPMKGHSHVYWYRQLPEEGLKFMVYLQKENIIDESGMPKERFSAEFPKEGPSILRIQQVVRGDSAAYFCASSRYSDRADGYTFGSGTRLTVV.

This sequence joins TRBV9 and TRBJ2-7; possible D gene TRBD2, 5 bases. The V gene's germline CDR1 is SGDLS and CDR2 YYNGEE. V lost 0 bases and J lost 4, with 11 bases in between. This CDR3 comprises 14 residues. Here the CDR3 reads CASSVGGRGYEQYF. The CDR3, as DNA: TGTGCCAGCAGCGTAGGAGGGAGAGGTTACGAGCAGTACTTC.

This chain connects TRBV30 to TRBJ2-2; 7 bases are shared with TRBD1. The CDR3 totals 15 residues. CDR1 is GTSNPN and CDR2 is SVGIG in the germline V gene (reference sequence). V shed 3 bases and J 0 bases; nucleotides not matched to a gene: 4. The CDR3 sequence: CAWRQGSANTGELFF. Written as DNA, the CDR3 is TGTGCCTGGAGACAGGGGTCAGCGAACACCGGGGAGCTGTTTTTT.

The chain combines TRBV15 with TRBJ2-3, with D uncertain. V dropped 0 bases and J dropped 3 bases, with 4 bases sitting between them. The CDR3 sequence is 13 residues long. Germline CDR1 reads LNHNV; CDR2 reads YYDKDF (reference sequence). CDR3 sequence reads: CATSRDNTDTQYF. CDR3 nucleotides: TGTGCCACCAGCAGAGATAATACAGATACGCAGTATTTT.

This clone was seen only once. J is TRBJ2-1 and V is TRBV6-6; TRBD1 agrees at 9 bases. Germline loops: CDR1 MNHNY, CDR2 SVGAGI (reference sequence). CDR3 length: 14 residues. Trimming at V came to 7 bases and at J to 4 bases, leaving 5 bases not matched to a gene. The CDR3 nucleotides read TGTGCCAGCAAGACAGGGGGATCGTACAATGAGCAGTTCTTC. Translating it yields CASKTGGSYNEQFF.

The chain joins TRBV28 to TRBJ1-5; D ambiguous. The CDR3 covers 12 residues. From germline, CDR1 is MDHEN and CDR2 SYDVKM. Trimming shortened V by 6 bases and J by 5 bases, and 8 bases separated the two germline ends. CDR3 sequence (DNA): TGTGCCAGCAGATTCGTCCATCAGCCCCAGCATTTT. It specifies CASRFVHQPQHF.

The V call is TRBV27, the J call TRBJ2-1; D ambiguous. The CDR3 has 13 amino acids. Per germline, CDR1 MNHEY and CDR2 SMNVEV (reference sequence). The V and J ends lost 8 bases and 7 bases respectively, with 15 bases between them. DNA for the CDR3: TGTGCCAGCGGCCTCCGGGTCCCAAATGAGCAGTTCTTC. Translating it yields CASGLRVPNEQFF.

In DNA, the CDR3 is TGTGCCGTCCAACGGACAGGGTCCTCCCTAGAGCCCCAGCATTTT. It codes for CAVQRTGSSLEPQHF. The rearrangement joins TRBV6-1 to TRBJ1-5, with 8 bases that match TRBD1. V lost 11 bases to trimming and J lost 8 bases; unmatched junction nucleotides: 17. Germline V lookup: CDR1 MNHNS, CDR2 SASEGT. CDR3 length equals 15 residues.

The J gene is TRBJ2-1, the V gene TRBV25-1; 7 bases are a match to TRBD2. Germline-derived CDR1 and CDR2 are MGHDK and SYGVNS. The CDR3 extends over 16 amino acids. The V and J ends lost 5 bases and 0 bases, in that order; junction bases with no gene match: 7. The CDR3 reads CASSSRELSSYNEQFF. For the CDR3, the DNA is TGTGCCAGCAGTTCGCGGGAGTTGAGCTCCTACAATGAGCAGTTCTTC.

This clone was recorded a few times. The chain links TRBV10-3 to TRBJ2-7, with 9 bases that match TRBD1. V was pared by 4 bases and J by 7 bases, with 11 bases of the junction left unmatched. Germline loops: CDR1 ENHRY, CDR2 SYGVKD. The CDR3 runs 15 residues. The CDR3 loop is CAISGGDRAPGEQYF. CDR3 in DNA: TGTGCCATCAGTGGCGGGGACAGGGCACCGGGAGAGCAGTACTTC.

This chain uses TRBV6-1 with TRBJ2-5; D might be TRBD2 (6 bases). With 8 bases removed from V and 4 bases from J, the gap between germline ends came to 11 bases. The CDR3 loop spans 12 amino acids. CDR1 MNHNS and CDR2 SASEGT come from the germline V gene. The CDR3 DNA follows: TGTGCCAGCGTGGGGGGAAGAGAGACCCAGTACTTC. Amino acids: CASVGGRETQYF.

The rearrangement links TRBV30 to TRBJ2-7; 10 positions match TRBD1. The CDR3 loop spans 15 amino acids. J was trimmed by 2 bases and V by 0 bases; bases with no gene match: 4. CDR1 and CDR2 (germline): GTSNPN, SVGIG (reference sequence). This CDR3 reads CAWSVRDRGPYEQYF. The CDR3 DNA follows: TGTGCCTGGAGTGTACGAGACAGGGGGCCCTACGAGCAGTACTTC.

The chain links TRBV6-1 to TRBJ2-7, with D perhaps TRBD2 (5 bases). Germline lookup yields CDR1 MNHNS and CDR2 SASEGT. V lost 3 bases, J lost 0 bases, and 6 bases lay in between. The CDR3 loop spans 13 amino acids. The DNA for the CDR3 is TGTGCCAGCAGTGACCGGGGCTCCTACGAGCAGTACTTC. Translating gives CASSDRGSYEQYF.